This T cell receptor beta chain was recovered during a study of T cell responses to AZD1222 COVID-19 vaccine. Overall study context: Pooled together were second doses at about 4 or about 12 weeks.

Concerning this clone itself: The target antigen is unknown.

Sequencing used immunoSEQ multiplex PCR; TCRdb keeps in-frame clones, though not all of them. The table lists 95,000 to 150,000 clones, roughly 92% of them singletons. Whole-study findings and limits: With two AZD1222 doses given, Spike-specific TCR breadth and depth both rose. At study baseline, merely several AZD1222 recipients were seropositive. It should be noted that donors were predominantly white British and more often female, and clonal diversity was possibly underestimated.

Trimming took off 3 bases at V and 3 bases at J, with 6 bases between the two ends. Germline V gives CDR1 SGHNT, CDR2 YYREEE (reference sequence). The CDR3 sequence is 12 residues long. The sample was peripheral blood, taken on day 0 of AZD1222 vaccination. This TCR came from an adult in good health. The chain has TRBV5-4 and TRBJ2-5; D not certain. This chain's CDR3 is CASSWIEETQYF. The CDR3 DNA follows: TGTGCCAGCAGCTGGATCGAAGAGACCCAGTACTTC.